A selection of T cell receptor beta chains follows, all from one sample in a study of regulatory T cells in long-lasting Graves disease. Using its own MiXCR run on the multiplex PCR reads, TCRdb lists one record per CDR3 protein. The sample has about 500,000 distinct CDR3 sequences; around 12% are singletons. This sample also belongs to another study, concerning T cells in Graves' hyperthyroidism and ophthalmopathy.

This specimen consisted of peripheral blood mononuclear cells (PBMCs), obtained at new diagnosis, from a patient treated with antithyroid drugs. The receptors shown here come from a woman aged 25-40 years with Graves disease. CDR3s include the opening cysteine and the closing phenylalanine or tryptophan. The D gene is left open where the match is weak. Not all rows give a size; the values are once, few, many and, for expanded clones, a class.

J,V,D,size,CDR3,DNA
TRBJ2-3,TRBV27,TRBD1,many,CASSSAGGATDTQYF,TGTGCCAGCAGTTCGGCAGGGGGCGCGACGGATACGCAGTATTTT
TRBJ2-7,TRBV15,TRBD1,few,CATSRLGRGQGLRNEQYF,TGTGCCACCAGCAGATTGGGCCGGGGACAGGGATTAAGAAACGAGCAGTACTTC
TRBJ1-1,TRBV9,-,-,CASSAGIVGQAFF,TGTGCCAGCAGCGCCGGCATAGTAGGTCAAGCTTTCTTT
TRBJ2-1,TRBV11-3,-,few,CASSQELGVSGPHNEQFF,TGTGCCAGCAGCCAAGAGTTAGGTGTGAGCGGGCCCCACAATGAGCAGTTCTTC
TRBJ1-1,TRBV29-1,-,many,CSVGYITRDMNTEAFF,TGCAGCGTTGGCTACATAACGAGGGATATGAACACTGAAGCTTTCTTT
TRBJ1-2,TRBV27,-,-,CASETGDLHGYTF,TGTGCCAGCGAGACAGGAGATCTGCATGGCTACACCTTC
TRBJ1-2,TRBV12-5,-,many,CASAAGIHDYGYTF,TGTGCTAGTGCCGCAGGGATCCATGACTATGGCTACACCTTC
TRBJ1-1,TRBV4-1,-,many,CASSQDYFVPGWGGAFF,TGCGCCAGCAGCCAAGATTATTTCGTACCGGGGTGGGGCGGTGCTTTCTTT
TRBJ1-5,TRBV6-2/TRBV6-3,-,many,CASSFGGDQPQHF,TGTGCCAGCAGTTTTGGGGGGGATCAGCCCCAGCATTTT
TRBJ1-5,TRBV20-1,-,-,CSAVEWGNRDSQPQHF,TGCAGTGCTGTTGAATGGGGAAACAGGGATAGTCAGCCCCAGCATTTT
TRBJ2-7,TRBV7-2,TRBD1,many,CASSLGGTGGSEQYF,TGTGCCAGCAGCTTAGGGGGGACAGGGGGCTCCGAGCAGTACTTC
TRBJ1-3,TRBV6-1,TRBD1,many,CASRDRAASPGNTIYF,TGTGCCAGCAGGGACAGGGCGGCCTCGCCGGGAAACACCATATATTTT
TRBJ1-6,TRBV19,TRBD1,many,CASSLQGAAYNSPLHF,TGTGCCAGTAGCTTACAGGGGGCAGCCTATAATTCACCCCTCCACTTT
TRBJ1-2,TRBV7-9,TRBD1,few,CASSLSNPGGVSGYTF,TGTGCCAGCAGCTTGTCCAACCCAGGGGGAGTAAGTGGCTACACCTTC
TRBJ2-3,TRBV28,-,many,CASRISATDTQYF,TGTGCCAGCAGGATCTCAGCCACAGATACGCAGTATTTT
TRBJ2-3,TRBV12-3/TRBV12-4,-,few,CASSFRRGRVDTQYF,TGTGCCAGCAGTTTCCGCAGGGGAAGGGTAGATACGCAGTATTTT
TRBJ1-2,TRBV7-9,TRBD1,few,CASSRTGDGYTF,TGTGCCAGCAGCCGGACAGGTGATGGCTACACCTTC
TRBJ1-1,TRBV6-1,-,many,CASSEYLGTEAFF,TGTGCCAGCAGTGAATATCTGGGCACTGAAGCTTTCTTT
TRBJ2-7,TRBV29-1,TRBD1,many,CSVAQQGSSYEQYF,TGCAGCGTTGCCCAACAGGGGAGCTCCTACGAGCAGTACTTC
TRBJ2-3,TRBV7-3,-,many,CASSSHGADTQYF,TGTGCCAGCAGCTCCCATGGGGCAGATACGCAGTATTTT
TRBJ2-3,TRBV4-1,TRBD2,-,CASSQVLAGGGDTQYF,TGCGCCAGCAGCCAAGTCCTAGCGGGAGGTGGAGATACGCAGTATTTT
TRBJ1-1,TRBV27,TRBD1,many,CASSSPWTGKFTEAFF,TGTGCCAGCAGTTCTCCTTGGACAGGCAAGTTCACTGAAGCTTTCTTT
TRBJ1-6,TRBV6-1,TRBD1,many,CASSGTGVSPLHF,TGTGCCAGCAGTGGGACAGGGGTTTCACCCCTCCACTTT
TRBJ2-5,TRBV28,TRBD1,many,CASSLRTGVETQYF,TGTGCCAGCAGTTTACGGACAGGGGTAGAGACCCAGTACTTC
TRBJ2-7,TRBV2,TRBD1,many,CATFGQGNEQYF,TGTGCCACCTTTGGACAGGGGAACGAGCAGTACTTC
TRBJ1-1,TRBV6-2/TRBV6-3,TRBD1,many,CASRRGTGERTEAFF,TGTGCCAGCAGACGCGGGACAGGGGAAAGAACTGAAGCTTTCTTT
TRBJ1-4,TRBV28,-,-,CASKRQNEKLFF,TGTGCCAGTAAACGGCAGAATGAAAAACTGTTTTTT
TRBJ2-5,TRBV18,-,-,CASSPPGAETQYF,TGTGCCAGCTCACCACCAGGGGCGGAGACCCAGTACTTC
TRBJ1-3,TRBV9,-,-,CASSVDVYSGNTIYF,TGTGCCAGCAGCGTAGACGTGTATTCTGGAAACACCATATATTTT
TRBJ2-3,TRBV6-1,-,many,CASRNLDPKLHF,TGTGCCAGCAGAAACCTGGACCCAAAATTGCACTTT
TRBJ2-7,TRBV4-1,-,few,CASSQDLPGLSEQYF,TGCGCCAGCAGCCAAGATCTTCCAGGTTTGAGCGAGCAGTACTTC
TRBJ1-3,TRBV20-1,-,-,CSAKDRNTGNTIYF,TGCAGTGCCAAGGACAGAAATACCGGAAACACCATATATTTT
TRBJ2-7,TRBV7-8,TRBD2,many,CASSLRLAGGSILAYEQYF,TGTGCCAGCAGCTTAAGGCTAGCGGGAGGGTCCATTCTAGCCTACGAGCAGTACTTC
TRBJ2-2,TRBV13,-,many,CASSLGDPGELFF,TGTGCCAGCAGCTTAGGAGATCCCGGGGAGCTGTTTTTT
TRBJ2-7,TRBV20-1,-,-,CSARNSNYEQYF,TGCAGTGCGAGGAATAGCAACTACGAGCAGTACTTC
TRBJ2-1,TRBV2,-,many,CASSDRGVDEQFF,TGTGCCAGCAGTGACAGGGGAGTGGATGAGCAGTTCTTC
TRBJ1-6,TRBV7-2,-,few,CASSLEAAYNSPLHF,TGTGCCAGCAGCTTAGAGGCTGCTTATAATTCACCCCTCCACTTT